This T cell receptor beta chain was sequenced for a study of T cells after yellow fever vaccination. On this clonotype: The antigen remains unidentified.

As TCR cDNA was made by 5'RACE template switching, a universal primer site and UMIs were added. Each CDR3 protein is one row after TCRdb ran MiXCR on the 5' RACE reads. The sample contains about 130,000 distinct CDR3 sequences, around 9.8% of which appear only once. Study-level findings and limits: In post-booster samples, most primary-vaccination clones reappeared (roughly 96% CD4, approximately 91% CD8). Any FACS-sorted repertoire could hold abundant clonotypes that contaminate it from the bulk population.

Trimming took off 6 bases at V and 7 bases at J, with 7 bases between the two ends. CDR3 length: 10 residues. The V gene's germline CDR1 is SGHKS and CDR2 YYEKEE (reference sequence). The specimen comprised CD8+ T cells sorted from PBMCs, sampled on the day of the yellow fever booster vaccination. The clonotype comes from a man younger than 35 who received the YFV17D yellow fever vaccine. The J gene is TRBJ2-5, the V gene TRBV5-5; D gene uncertain. The CDR3 region is CASKLRTQYF. CDR3 sequence (DNA): TGTGCCAGCAAACTCCGGACCCAGTACTTC.